This entry is about one T cell receptor beta chain. These data are taken from a study of control samples from healthy donors and cancer patients. Germline V CDR1 and CDR2: SGHDN, FVKESK. CDR3 size: 15 residues. Deletions cut 6 bases from V and 0 bases from J, with 14 bases between. Sequencing used immunoSEQ multiplex PCR; TCRdb keeps in-frame clones, though not all of them. The sample lists about 94,000 clones; approximately 90% were seen once. The chain recombines TRBV14 with TRBJ1-2, with TRBD1 as a possible D gene (5 bases). The TCR originated in a woman in her late teens or twenties in good health. Sample: blood. The CDR3 is CASSQGRTTNYGYTF. For the CDR3, the DNA is TGTGCCAGCAGTCAGGGTAGGACAACTAACTATGGCTACACCTTC.